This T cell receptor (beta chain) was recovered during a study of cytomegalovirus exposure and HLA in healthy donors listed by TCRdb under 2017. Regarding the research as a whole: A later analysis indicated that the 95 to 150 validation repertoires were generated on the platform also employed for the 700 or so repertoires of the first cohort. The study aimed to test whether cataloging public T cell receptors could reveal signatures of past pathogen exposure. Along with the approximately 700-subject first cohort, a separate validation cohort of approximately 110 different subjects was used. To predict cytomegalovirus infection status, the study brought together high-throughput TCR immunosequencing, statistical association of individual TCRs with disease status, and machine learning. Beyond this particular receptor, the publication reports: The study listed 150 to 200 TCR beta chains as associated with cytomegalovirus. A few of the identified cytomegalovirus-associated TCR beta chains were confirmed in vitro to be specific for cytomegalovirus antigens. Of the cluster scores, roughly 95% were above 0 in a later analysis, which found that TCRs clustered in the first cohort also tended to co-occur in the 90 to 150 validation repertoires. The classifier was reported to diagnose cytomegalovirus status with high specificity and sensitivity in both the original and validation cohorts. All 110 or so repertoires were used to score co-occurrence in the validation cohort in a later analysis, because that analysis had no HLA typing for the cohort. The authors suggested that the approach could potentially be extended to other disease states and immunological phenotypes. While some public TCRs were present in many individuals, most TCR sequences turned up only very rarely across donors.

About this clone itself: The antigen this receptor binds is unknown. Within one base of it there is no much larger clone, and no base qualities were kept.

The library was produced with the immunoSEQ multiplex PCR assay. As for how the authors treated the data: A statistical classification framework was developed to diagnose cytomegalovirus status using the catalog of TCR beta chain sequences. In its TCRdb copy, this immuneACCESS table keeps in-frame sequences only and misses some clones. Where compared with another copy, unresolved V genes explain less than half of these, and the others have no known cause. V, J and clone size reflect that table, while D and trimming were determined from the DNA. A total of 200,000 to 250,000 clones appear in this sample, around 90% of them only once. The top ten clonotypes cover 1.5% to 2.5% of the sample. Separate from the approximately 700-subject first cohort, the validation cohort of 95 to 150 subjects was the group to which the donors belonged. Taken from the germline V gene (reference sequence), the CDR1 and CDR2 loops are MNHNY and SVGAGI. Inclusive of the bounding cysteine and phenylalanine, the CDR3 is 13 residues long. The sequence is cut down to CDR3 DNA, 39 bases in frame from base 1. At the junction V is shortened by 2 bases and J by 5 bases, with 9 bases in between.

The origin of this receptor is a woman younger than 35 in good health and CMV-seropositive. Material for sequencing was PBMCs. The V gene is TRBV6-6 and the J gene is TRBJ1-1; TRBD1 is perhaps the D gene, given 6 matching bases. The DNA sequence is TGTGCCAGCAGTTACGCGGGGGCAACTGAAGCTTTCTTT. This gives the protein CASSYAGATEAFF.